The sequence of this T cell receptor (beta chain) was determined in a study of spatial heterogeneity in lung cancer. This clonotype was seen only a few times. MiXCR, applied by TCRdb to the 5' RACE reads, yields one record per CDR3 protein. Here the sample spans 4,000 to 5,500 distinct CDR3 sequences, about 17% being singletons. Germline lookup yields CDR1 LGHDT and CDR2 YNNKEL (reference sequence). V was shortened by 1 base and J by 1 base, with 7 bases between the two germline ends. CDR3 length: 15 residues. The time point denotes: sample taken at primary tumor resection. Sequencing covered unsorted whole RNA taken from tumor, nontumor lung or frozen PBMC.

The source of this sequence is a male donor with early-stage non-small cell lung cancer. This chain joins TRBV3-1 and TRBJ2-2; no reliable D call. The specimen was normal lung tissue next to the tumor, collected at surgery. CDR3 sequence reads: CASSQVGWNTGELFF. In nucleotides, the CDR3 is TGTGCCAGCAGCCAAGTTGGCTGGAACACCGGGGAGCTGTTTTTT.